This passage covers 9 T cell receptor beta chains from one sample sequenced in a study of early stage breast cancer tumors. Some clones are missing from TCRdb's copy, which holds only in-frame ones; the method was immunoSEQ multiplex PCR. Among some 28,000 clones listed, roughly three fifths were seen once. The sample was breast tumor tissue. The receptors shown here come from a person aged 50-59 years with breast cancer.

The chain recombines TRBV19 with TRBJ1-5, with TRBD1 matching 7 bases. Unmatched junction bases numbered 5, after V lost 6 bases and J lost 0 bases. The germline CDR1 and CDR2 sequences are LNHDA and SQIVND (reference sequence). This CDR3 is built from 15 residues. The CDR3 DNA sequence: TGTGCCAGTAGCAAGACAGGGTTTAGCAATCAGCCCCAGCATTTT. Protein product: CASSKTGFSNQPQHF.

The V gene is TRBV11-1, the J gene TRBJ2-2, with 12 bases that match TRBD2. This CDR3 contains 17 residues. Germline assignment: CDR1 SGHAT and CDR2 FQDESV (reference sequence). The V and J ends lost 4 bases and 6 bases, in that order; junction bases with no gene match: 9. CDR3: CASSWSSGRAAAGELFF. As DNA, the CDR3 is TGTGCCAGCAGCTGGTCTAGCGGGAGGGCCGCGGCCGGGGAGCTGTTTTTT.

The chain employs TRBV11-3 and TRBJ2-1, with D uncertain. V was shortened by 1 base and J by 5 bases, with 6 bases between the two germline ends. This CDR3 comprises 13 residues. Germline V lookup: CDR1 SGHNT, CDR2 YENEEA. CDR3 in DNA: TGTGCCAGCAGCTTAGCGGGCGACAATGAGCAGTTCTTC. Translation: CASSLAGDNEQFF.

This clone was observed a few times. The chain couples TRBV7-9 to TRBJ2-7, with D hard to call. CDR1 is SEHNR, CDR2 FQNEAQ, per germline (reference sequence). The CDR3 length is 14 residues. Trimming pared 0 bases from V and 3 bases from J, leaving 9 bases between. CDR3 DNA sequence: TGTGCCAGCAGCTTAGCGGGATCACGCTACGAGCAGTACTTC. Translation: CASSLAGSRYEQYF.

The CDR3, as DNA: TGCGCCAGCAGCCGTGACAGTTCTGGGGCCAACGTCCTGACTTTC. Translation: CASSRDSSGANVLTF. The chain couples TRBV4-3 to TRBJ2-6; perhaps TRBD1 as D (5 bases). Trimming cost V 4 bases and J 1 base, with 8 bases left between them. CDR1 is LGHNA and CDR2 is YSLEER in the germline V gene. The CDR3 is 15 amino acids.

The J gene is TRBJ1-1, the V gene TRBV14, with no clear D. The CDR3 length is 12 residues. Germline lookup yields CDR1 SGHDN and CDR2 FVKESK. Trimming removed 1 base at V and 7 bases at J, with 7 bases between. CDR3 DNA: TGTGCCAGCAGCCAAGTAGGGATTGAAGCTTTCTTT. The encoded protein is CASSQVGIEAFF. Full variable domain (remainder filled in from reference TRBV14 and TRBJ1-1): EAGVTQFPSHSVIEKGQTVTLRCDPISGHDNLYWYRRVMGKEIKFLLHFVKESKQDESGMPNNRFLAERTGGTYSTLKVQPAELEDSGVYFCASSQVGIEAFFGQGTRLTVV.

The chain joins TRBV11-3 to TRBJ2-5, with D possibly matching TRBD2 (5 bases). CDR1 and CDR2 (germline): SGHNT, YENEEA. The CDR3 totals 15 residues. V lost 2 bases, J lost 7 bases, and 17 bases lay in between. The CDR3, as DNA: TGTGCCAGCAGCTTAAGTACGGGCGGGCCGGGGACCCAGTACTTC. Protein sequence: CASSLSTGGPGTQYF.

This chain connects TRBV7-9 to TRBJ2-1, with 7 bases that match TRBD2. J lost 4 bases, V lost 6 bases, and 9 bases had no gene match. Germline CDR1 reads SEHNR; CDR2 reads FQNEAQ (reference sequence). There are 15 residues in the CDR3. For the CDR3, the DNA is TGTGCCAGCAGGCCCCTCCGGGGAGGGTACAATGAGCAGTTCTTC. It codes for CASRPLRGGYNEQFF.

This clone was found a few times. V is TRBV5-1 and J is TRBJ2-1, with no clear D. The CDR3 is 14 amino acids. Germline V gives CDR1 SGHRS, CDR2 YFSETQ. V lost 0 bases, J lost 2 bases, and 6 bases lay in between. The CDR3 is CASSLGGAYNEQFF. For the CDR3, the DNA is TGCGCCAGCAGCTTGGGGGGTGCCTACAATGAGCAGTTCTTC.